These T cell receptor beta chains were read from a single sample in a study of T cells in Graves' hyperthyroidism and ophthalmopathy. A single record per CDR3 protein comes from TCRdb applying MiXCR to the multiplex PCR reads. The data hold about 380,000 distinct CDR3 sequences, with about 15% observed a single time. The sequenced material came from blood. Receptors originate from a woman between 55 and 75 years old with Graves' hyperthyroidism. The CDR3 runs from the conserved cysteine through the conserved F or W. Each record gives: V gene, clone size, D gene, CDR3 length, J gene, CDR3 protein, CDR3 DNA. A D gene is named only where the DNA matches it firmly. The listing skips clone size in some rows; elsewhere it reads once, few, many or a size class.

TRBV11-3	many	TRBD1	16	TRBJ2-3	CASSSGTGVGTDTQYF	TGTGCCAGCAGCTCCGGGACAGGAGTGGGCACAGATACGCAGTATTTT
TRBV20-1	many	NA	13	TRBJ1-1	CSARARSNTEAFF	TGCAGTGCTAGAGCGAGGTCGAACACTGAAGCTTTCTTT
TRBV7-9	many	NA	14	TRBJ1-6	CASSLDGMNSPLHF	TGTGCCAGCAGCTTGGACGGAATGAATTCACCCCTCCACTTT
TRBV24-1	many	NA	14	TRBJ2-5	CATAPLGGGETQYF	TGTGCCACCGCCCCCCTAGGGGGTGGGGAGACCCAGTACTTC
TRBV2	many	TRBD2	15	TRBJ2-3	CASSANSGSTDTQYF	TGTGCCAGCAGTGCAAATAGCGGGAGCACAGATACGCAGTATTTT
TRBV19	many	TRBD1	14	TRBJ2-7	CATSVGQGTDEQYF	TGTGCGACGTCGGTGGGACAGGGGACGGACGAGCAGTACTTC
TRBV18	NA	TRBD1	17	TRBJ1-1	CASSLGQGTLMNTEAFF	TGTGCCAGCTCACTAGGACAGGGGACATTAATGAACACTGAAGCTTTCTTT
TRBV19	NA	NA	12	TRBJ2-3	CASSYSVDTQYF	TGTGCCAGTTCCTATTCGGTTGATACGCAGTATTTT
TRBV28	NA	NA	13	TRBJ2-7	CASSLFAPGEQYF	TGTGCCAGCAGTTTATTTGCCCCAGGGGAGCAGTACTTC
TRBV19	few	NA	16	TRBJ1-2	CASSSAGTGINYGYTF	TGTGCCAGTAGTTCAGCCGGAACAGGCATTAACTATGGCTACACCTTC
TRBV6-1	NA	NA	14	TRBJ2-5	CASIQGLDRGTQYF	TGTGCCAGCATCCAAGGGCTAGATAGGGGGACCCAGTACTTC
TRBV18	many	NA	13	TRBJ1-1	CASSPSHGDEAFF	TGTGCCAGCTCACCCTCTCATGGAGATGAAGCTTTCTTT
TRBV27	many	NA	14	TRBJ2-7	CASSYGPGLYEQYF	TGTGCCAGCAGTTACGGGCCAGGGCTCTACGAGCAGTACTTC
TRBV20-1	many	TRBD2	15	TRBJ2-3	CSAEGTSDLTDTQYF	TGCAGTGCAGAGGGGACTAGCGATCTCACAGATACGCAGTATTTT
TRBV5-1	many	TRBD1	15	TRBJ2-7	CASSVTGGTPYEQYF	TGCGCCAGCAGCGTCACAGGGGGCACCCCCTACGAGCAGTACTTC
TRBV5-1	few	NA	13	TRBJ1-1	CASSLADRIEAFF	TGCGCCAGCAGCTTGGCCGATCGGATCGAAGCTTTCTTT
TRBV6-5	NA	TRBD1	16	TRBJ1-1	CASSYQGQGLIGEAFF	TGTGCCAGCAGTTACCAGGGACAGGGATTAATAGGTGAAGCTTTCTTT
TRBV3-1	few	NA	15	TRBJ2-2	CASSLRGLSTGELFF	TGTGCCAGCAGCCTTCGGGGGTTGAGCACCGGGGAGCTGTTTTTT
TRBV5-1	many	NA	14	TRBJ2-7	CASSLDGSTYEQYF	TGCGCCAGCAGCTTGGACGGATCCACCTACGAGCAGTACTTC
TRBV25-1	NA	TRBD1	15	TRBJ1-4	CASSGLDRVVGKLFF	TGTGCCAGCAGTGGCCTTGACAGGGTTGTGGGAAAACTGTTTTTT
TRBV11-2	once	NA	13	TRBJ2-5	CASTLAVQETQYF	TGTGCCAGCACCTTAGCTGTCCAAGAGACCCAGTACTTC
TRBV2	many	TRBD2	15	TRBJ2-1	CASRILAGGSHEQFF	TGTGCCAGCAGGATACTAGCGGGAGGGTCGCATGAGCAGTTCTTC
TRBV4-1	few	NA	14	TRBJ1-1	CASSQGFINTEAFF	TGCGCCAGCAGCCAAGGTTTCATCAACACTGAAGCTTTCTTT
TRBV20-1	many	NA	12	TRBJ2-5	CSARDYQETQYF	TGCAGTGCCAGGGACTACCAAGAGACCCAGTACTTC
TRBV24-1	NA	NA	14	TRBJ2-1	CATSDSAGGDEQFF	TGTGCCACCAGTGATTCGGCAGGGGGGGATGAGCAGTTCTTC
TRBV11-2	many	NA	12	TRBJ1-3	CASSSSRNTIYF	TGTGCCAGCAGCTCGAGCCGAAACACCATATATTTT
TRBV7-3	many	NA	16	TRBJ2-1	CASSLTGHRGGSEQFF	TGTGCCAGCAGCTTAACAGGCCACCGAGGGGGGAGTGAGCAGTTCTTC
TRBV5-1	NA	NA	18	TRBJ2-6	CASSLAVGGAPGANVLTF	TGCGCCAGCAGCTTGGCCGTGGGGGGGGCGCCTGGGGCCAACGTCCTGACTTTC
TRBV6-2/TRBV6-3	NA	NA	13	TRBJ2-1	CASQGGNRDEQFF	TGCGCCAGCCAGGGCGGGAACCGGGATGAGCAGTTCTTC
TRBV6-1	NA	TRBD2	13	TRBJ2-7	CASRRDYAYEQYF	TGTGCCAGCAGGAGGGACTATGCCTACGAGCAGTACTTC
TRBV27	NA	NA	14	TRBJ2-7	CASSWGRGAYEQYF	TGTGCCAGCAGTTGGGGCAGGGGGGCCTACGAGCAGTACTTC
TRBV6-1	many	NA	13	TRBJ2-3	CASRRASTDTQYF	TGTGCCAGCAGACGGGCCTCCACAGATACGCAGTATTTT
TRBV18	NA	NA	16	TRBJ2-2	CASSPKMTTVSGELFF	TGTGCCAGCTCACCTAAAATGACGACGGTATCCGGGGAGCTGTTTTTT
TRBV11-3	many	NA	16	TRBJ1-2	CASSDGLALPHYGYTF	TGTGCCAGCAGCGACGGGCTCGCCCTACCCCACTATGGCTACACCTTC
TRBV3-1	many	NA	19	TRBJ2-1	CASSQAFMMGPPPYNEQFF	TGTGCCAGCAGCCAAGCTTTTATGATGGGGCCCCCCCCCTACAATGAGCAGTTCTTC
TRBV20-1	many	NA	13	TRBJ2-3	CSARDRGPDTQYF	TGCAGTGCTAGAGATCGGGGGCCAGATACGCAGTATTTT